The T cell receptor beta chain under discussion was sequenced for a study of breast tumors, draining lymph nodes, adjacent tissues. Study-wide results and caveats: Data only fit, rather than demonstrated, lymph node origin of most tumor T cells. Tumors had less TCR diversity than lymph nodes, more than nontumor tissue.

TCRdb re-called the multiplex PCR reads with MiXCR, one entry per CDR3 protein. In the table there are some 230,000 distinct CDR3 sequences, 30% to 35% of which are singletons. Samples came from axillary lymph nodes draining the breast cancer. In this sample, this clonotype turned up many times. Its specificity is unknown. The V segment lost 6 bases and the J segment 5 bases; nucleotides outside the gene matches: 11. The germline gives CDR1 LNHDA, CDR2 SQIVND (reference sequence). The CDR3 runs to 15 residues. The V gene is TRBV19, the J gene TRBJ2-7, with 9 bases lining up with TRBD1. The sequence came from a female donor with breast cancer. Some clones in this sample may be carry-over from other donors' samples. Source material: axillary lymph node tissue. The CDR3 loop is CASRPTGGLQHEQYF. In DNA form, the CDR3 reads TGTGCCAGTAGACCCACAGGGGGCCTTCAGCACGAGCAGTACTTC.